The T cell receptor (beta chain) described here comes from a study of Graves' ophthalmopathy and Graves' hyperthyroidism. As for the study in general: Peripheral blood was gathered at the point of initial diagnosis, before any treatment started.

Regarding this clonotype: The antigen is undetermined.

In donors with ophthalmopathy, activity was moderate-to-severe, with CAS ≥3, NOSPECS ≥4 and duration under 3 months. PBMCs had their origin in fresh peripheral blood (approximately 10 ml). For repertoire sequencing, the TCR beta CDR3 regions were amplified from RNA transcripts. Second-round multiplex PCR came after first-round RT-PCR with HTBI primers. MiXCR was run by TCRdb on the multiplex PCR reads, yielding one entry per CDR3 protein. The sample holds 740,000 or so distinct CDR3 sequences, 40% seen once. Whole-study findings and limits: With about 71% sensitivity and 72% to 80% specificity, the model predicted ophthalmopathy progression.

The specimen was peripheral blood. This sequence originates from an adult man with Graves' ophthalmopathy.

Here the CDR3 DNA reads TGCAGTGCCCGGGACAGGTGGAACTATGGCTACACCTTC. It yields the protein CSARDRWNYGYTF. J is TRBJ1-2 and V is TRBV20-1; 8 nucleotides agree with TRBD1. Germline CDR1 and CDR2: DFQATT and SNEGSKA (reference sequence). The CDR3 runs to 13 residues. J gave up 2 bases and V 6 bases, and 5 bases lay outside the gene matches.